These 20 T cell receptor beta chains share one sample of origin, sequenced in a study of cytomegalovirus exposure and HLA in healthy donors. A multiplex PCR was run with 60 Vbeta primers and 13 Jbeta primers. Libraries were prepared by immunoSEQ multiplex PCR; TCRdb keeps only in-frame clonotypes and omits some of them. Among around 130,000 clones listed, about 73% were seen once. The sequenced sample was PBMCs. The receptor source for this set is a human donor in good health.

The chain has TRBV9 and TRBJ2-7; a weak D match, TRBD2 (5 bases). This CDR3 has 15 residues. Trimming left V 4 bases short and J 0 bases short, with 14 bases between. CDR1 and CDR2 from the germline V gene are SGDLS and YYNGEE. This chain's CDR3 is CASSPRAGGSYEQYF. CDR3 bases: TGTGCCAGCAGCCCGCGGGCGGGCGGCTCCTACGAGCAGTACTTC.

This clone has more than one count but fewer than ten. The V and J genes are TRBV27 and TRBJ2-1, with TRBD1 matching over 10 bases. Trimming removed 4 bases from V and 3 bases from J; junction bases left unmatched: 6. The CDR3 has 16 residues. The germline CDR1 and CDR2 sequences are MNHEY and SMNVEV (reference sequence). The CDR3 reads CASSSSGTGVYNEQFF. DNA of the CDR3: TGTGCCAGCAGTTCAAGCGGGACAGGGGTCTACAATGAGCAGTTCTTC.

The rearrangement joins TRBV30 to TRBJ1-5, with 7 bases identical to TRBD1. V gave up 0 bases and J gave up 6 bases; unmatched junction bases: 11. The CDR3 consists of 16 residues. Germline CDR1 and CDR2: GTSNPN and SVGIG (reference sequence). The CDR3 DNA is TGTGCCTGGAGTGTAAAATGGCCAGGGGGTGGTCAGCCCCAGCATTTT. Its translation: CAWSVKWPGGGQPQHF.

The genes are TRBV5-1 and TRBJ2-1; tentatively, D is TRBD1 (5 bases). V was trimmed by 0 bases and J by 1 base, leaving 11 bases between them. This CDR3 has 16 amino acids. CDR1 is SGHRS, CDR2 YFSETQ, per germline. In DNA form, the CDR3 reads TGCGCCAGCAGCTTGGATGGGGCTCGGTCCTACAATGAGCAGTTCTTC. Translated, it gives CASSLDGARSYNEQFF.

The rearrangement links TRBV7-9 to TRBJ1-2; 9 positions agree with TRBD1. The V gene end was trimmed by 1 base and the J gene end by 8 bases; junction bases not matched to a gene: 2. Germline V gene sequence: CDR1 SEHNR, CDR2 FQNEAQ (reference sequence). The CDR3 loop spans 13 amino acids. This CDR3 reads CASSLGTGVGYTF. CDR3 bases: TGTGCCAGCAGCTTAGGGACAGGGGTCGGCTACACCTTC.

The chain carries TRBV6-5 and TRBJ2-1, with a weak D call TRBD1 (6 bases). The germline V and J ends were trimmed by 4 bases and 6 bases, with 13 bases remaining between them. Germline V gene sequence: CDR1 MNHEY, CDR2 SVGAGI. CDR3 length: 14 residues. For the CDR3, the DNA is TGTGCCAGCAGTTGGGGGCGCGTTCCCAATGAGCAGTTCTTC. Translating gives CASSWGRVPNEQFF.

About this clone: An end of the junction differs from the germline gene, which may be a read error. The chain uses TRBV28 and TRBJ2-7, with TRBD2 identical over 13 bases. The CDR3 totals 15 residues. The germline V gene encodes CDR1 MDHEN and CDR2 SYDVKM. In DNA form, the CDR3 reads TGTGCCAGCAGCTTATTGGGACTAGCGGGATATGAGCAGTACTTC. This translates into CASSLLGLAGYEQYF.

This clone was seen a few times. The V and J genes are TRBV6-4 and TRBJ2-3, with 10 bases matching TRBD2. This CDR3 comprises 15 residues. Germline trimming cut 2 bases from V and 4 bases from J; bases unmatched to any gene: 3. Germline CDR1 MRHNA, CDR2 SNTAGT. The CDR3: CASSDASGGPDTQYF. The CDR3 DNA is TGTGCCAGCAGTGACGCTAGCGGGGGTCCAGATACGCAGTATTTT.

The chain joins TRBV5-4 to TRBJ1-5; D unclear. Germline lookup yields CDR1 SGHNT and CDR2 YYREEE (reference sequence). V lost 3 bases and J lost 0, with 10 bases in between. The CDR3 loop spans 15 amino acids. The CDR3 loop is CASSSDGNSNQPQHF. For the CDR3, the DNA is TGTGCCAGCAGCTCCGACGGGAATAGCAATCAGCCCCAGCATTTT. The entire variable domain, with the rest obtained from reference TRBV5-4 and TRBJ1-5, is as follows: ETGVTQSPTHLIKTRGQQVTLRCSSQSGHNTVSWYQQALGQGPQFIFQYYREEENGRGNFPPRFSGLQFPNYSSELNVNALELDDSALYLCASSSDGNSNQPQHFGDGTRLSIL.

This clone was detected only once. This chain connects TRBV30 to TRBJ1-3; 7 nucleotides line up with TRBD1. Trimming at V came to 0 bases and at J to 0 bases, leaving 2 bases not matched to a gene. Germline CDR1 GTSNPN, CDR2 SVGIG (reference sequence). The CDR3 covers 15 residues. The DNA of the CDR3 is TGTGCCTGGAGTGTCCGGGACAGCTCTGGAAACACCATATATTTT. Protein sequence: CAWSVRDSSGNTIYF.

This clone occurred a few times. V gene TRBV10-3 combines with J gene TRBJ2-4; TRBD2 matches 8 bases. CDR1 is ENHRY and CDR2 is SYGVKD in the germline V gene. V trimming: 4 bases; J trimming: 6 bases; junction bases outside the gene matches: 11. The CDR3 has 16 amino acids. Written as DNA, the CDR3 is TGTGCCATCAGTGCGGGAGGGCTCGAGGGGGGAAACATTCAGTACTTC. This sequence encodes CAISAGGLEGGNIQYF.

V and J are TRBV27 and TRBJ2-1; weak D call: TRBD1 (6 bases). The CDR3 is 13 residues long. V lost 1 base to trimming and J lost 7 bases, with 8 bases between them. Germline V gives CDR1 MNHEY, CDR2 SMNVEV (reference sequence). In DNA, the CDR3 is TGTGCCAGCAGTTTATTAACAGGGAATGAGCAGTTCTTC. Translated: CASSLLTGNEQFF.

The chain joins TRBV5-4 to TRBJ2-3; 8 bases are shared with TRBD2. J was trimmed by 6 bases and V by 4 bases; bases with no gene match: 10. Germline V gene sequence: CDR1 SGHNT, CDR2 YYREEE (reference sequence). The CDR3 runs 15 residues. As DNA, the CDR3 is TGTGCCAGCAGCGCCGGGGGGGCCGTACCGGATACGCAGTATTTT. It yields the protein CASSAGGAVPDTQYF.

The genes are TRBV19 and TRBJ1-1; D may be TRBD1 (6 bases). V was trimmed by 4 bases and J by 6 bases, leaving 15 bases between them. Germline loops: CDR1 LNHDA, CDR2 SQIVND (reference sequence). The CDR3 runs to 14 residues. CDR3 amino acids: CASSRTASLAEAFF. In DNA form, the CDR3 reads TGTGCCAGTAGTAGGACAGCCTCTTTGGCTGAAGCTTTCTTT.

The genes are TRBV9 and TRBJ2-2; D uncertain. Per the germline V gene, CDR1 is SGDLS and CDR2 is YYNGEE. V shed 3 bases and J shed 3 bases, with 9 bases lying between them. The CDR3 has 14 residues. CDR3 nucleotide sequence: TGTGCCAGCAGCGATCCTAGTTACACCGGGGAGCTGTTTTTT. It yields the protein CASSDPSYTGELFF.

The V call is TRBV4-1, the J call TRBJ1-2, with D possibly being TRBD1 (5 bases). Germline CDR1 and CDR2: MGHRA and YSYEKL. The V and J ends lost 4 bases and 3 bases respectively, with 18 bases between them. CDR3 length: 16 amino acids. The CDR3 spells CASSLEPTGTDYGYTF. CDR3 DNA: TGCGCCAGCAGCCTAGAACCTACAGGAACCGACTATGGCTACACCTTC.

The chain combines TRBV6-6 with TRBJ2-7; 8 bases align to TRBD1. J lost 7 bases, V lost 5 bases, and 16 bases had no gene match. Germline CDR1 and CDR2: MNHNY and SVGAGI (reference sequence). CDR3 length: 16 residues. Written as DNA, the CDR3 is TGTGCCAGCAGTCAAACCCGCAGGGGGCAACTACAAGAGCAGTACTTC. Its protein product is CASSQTRRGQLQEQYF.

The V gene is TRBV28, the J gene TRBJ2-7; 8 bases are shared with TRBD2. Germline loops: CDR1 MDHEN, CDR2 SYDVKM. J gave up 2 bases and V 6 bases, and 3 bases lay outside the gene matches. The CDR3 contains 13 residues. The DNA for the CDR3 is TGTGCCAGCAGCGGGAGGGCCCCCTACGAGCAGTACTTC. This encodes CASSGRAPYEQYF.

CDR3 sequence reads: CASSLGLGPREQFF. The CDR3 region has the DNA TGTGCCAGCAGCTTAGGACTAGGGCCTCGAGAGCAGTTCTTC. The chain has TRBV7-8 and TRBJ2-1; the D gene is possibly TRBD2 (6 bases). CDR3 length equals 14 residues. The V gene's germline CDR1 is SGHVS and CDR2 FQNEAQ. V was shortened by 1 base and J by 10 bases, with 14 bases between the two germline ends.

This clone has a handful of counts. CDR3 DNA: TGTGCCAGCAGTGCCAGGGAGGGAGTAGGCAATCAGCCCCAGCATTTT. Its translation: CASSAREGVGNQPQHF. The chain joins TRBV2 to TRBJ1-5, with D perhaps TRBD1 (5 bases). The CDR3 runs 16 residues. Germline V gene sequence: CDR1 SNHLY, CDR2 FYNNEI. Trimming took 4 bases from V and 2 from J, leaving 15 bases between them.